This T cell receptor beta chain stems from a study of Ad26.COV2.S vaccination and SARS-CoV-2 variants. Across the study: By the intramuscular route, Ad26.COV2.S was given once, or twice 56 days apart.

The method was immunoSEQ multiplex PCR; TCRdb's version includes in-frame clones alone and lacks a portion of them. This sample yields 250,000 to 300,000 clones, of which around 87% are seen a single time; about 3.1% belongs to the top ten. As to treatment: 15 to 20 received Ad26.COV2.S at low or high dose, single or two shots; 5 received placebo; per-sample allocation not given. Material that was analyzed had been drawn on day 63 after the first vaccine or placebo injection. Whoever gave the sample was an adult aged 18-55 years in Boston. The clonotype originates from a person aged 18-65 years who received the Ad26.COV2.S COVID-19 vaccine or a placebo. The sample in question was peripheral blood, obtained in a trial of Ad26.COV2.S vaccine versus placebo.

CDR3 sequence reads: CASSDRDTGELFF. CDR3 bases: TGTGCCAGCAGTGACAGGGACACCGGGGAGCTGTTTTTT. V usage is TRBV2 and J usage is TRBJ2-2; D perhaps matches TRBD1 (5 bases). V gave up 3 bases and J gave up 3 bases, with 5 bases separating them. The CDR3 covers 13 residues. Germline lookup yields CDR1 SNHLY and CDR2 FYNNEI.